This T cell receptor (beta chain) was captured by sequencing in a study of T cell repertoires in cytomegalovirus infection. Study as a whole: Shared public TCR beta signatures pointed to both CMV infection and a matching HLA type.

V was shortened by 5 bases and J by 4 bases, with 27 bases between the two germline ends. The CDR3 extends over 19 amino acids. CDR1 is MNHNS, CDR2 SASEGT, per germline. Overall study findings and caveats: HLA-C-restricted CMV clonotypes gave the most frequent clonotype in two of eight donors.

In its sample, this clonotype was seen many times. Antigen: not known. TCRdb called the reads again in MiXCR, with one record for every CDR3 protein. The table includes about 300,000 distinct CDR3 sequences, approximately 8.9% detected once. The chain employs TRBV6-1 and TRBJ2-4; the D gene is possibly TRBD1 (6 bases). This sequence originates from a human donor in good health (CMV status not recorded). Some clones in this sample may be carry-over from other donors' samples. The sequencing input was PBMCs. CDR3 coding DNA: TGTGCCAGCAGTACGACCATTCAAGAGACAGGCTTTTCTAAAAACATTCAGTACTTC. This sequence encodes CASSTTIQETGFSKNIQYF.